The rows below give T cell receptor beta chains drawn from one sample of a study of regulatory T cells in long-lasting Graves disease. TCRdb used MiXCR to reprocess the multiplex PCR reads, holding one entry per CDR3 protein. The table lists around 500,000 distinct CDR3 sequences, about 20% of them singletons, with approximately 7.8% in the top ten. The sequenced sample was peripheral blood mononuclear cells (PBMCs), obtained when the disease was refractory, from a patient treated with antithyroid drugs. These receptors came from a female donor with Graves disease. CDR3s include the opening cysteine and the closing phenylalanine or tryptophan. Each record gives: clone size, J gene, D gene, V gene, CDR3 DNA, CDR3 protein. A D gene is named only where the DNA matches it firmly. Clone size, where shown, is once, few, many, or a class for clones that have expanded.

>few|TRBJ2-5|TRBD1|TRBV2
TGTGCCAGCAGCTCCCTGGGGACAGGGGTGTCAGAGACCCAGTACTTC
CASSSLGTGVSETQYF
>many|TRBJ2-2|TRBD2|TRBV10-3
TGTGCCATCGGGACTAGCGGGAGGGCCTCCGGGGAGCTGTTTTTT
CAIGTSGRASGELFF
>many|TRBJ2-7|.|TRBV20-1
TGCAGTGCTAGAGATACTAAATCCTACGAGCAGTACTTC
CSARDTKSYEQYF
>many|TRBJ1-5|.|TRBV6-1
TGTGCCACTCGACAGTTCAATCAGCCCCAGCATTTT
CATRQFNQPQHF
>few|TRBJ2-7|.|TRBV29-1
TGCAGCGCATCGGGGCTCCACGAGCAGTACTTC
CSASGLHEQYF
>many|TRBJ2-5|.|TRBV20-1
TGCAGTGCTAGCTTTGAGGATAACCAAGAGACCCAGTACTTC
CSASFEDNQETQYF
>many|TRBJ2-7|.|TRBV7-2
TGTGCCAGCACCGGACAGAACTACGAGCAGTACTTC
CASTGQNYEQYF
>many|TRBJ2-7|.|TRBV10-3
TGTGCCACCGGCGGGGCCATGTACGGCGAGCAGTACTTC
CATGGAMYGEQYF
>few|TRBJ2-4|.|TRBV6-5
TGTGCCAGCAGTTCCGACCCGGAAAACATTCAGTACTTC
CASSSDPENIQYF
>many|TRBJ2-7|TRBD1|TRBV28
TGTGCCAGCAGTTTGACTCGGGACAGGGTCTACGAGCAGTACTTC
CASSLTRDRVYEQYF
>.|TRBJ2-7|.|TRBV7-8
TGTGCCAGCAGCCTCAGACAGGTCAGCTCCTACGAGCAGTACTTC
CASSLRQVSSYEQYF
>many|TRBJ2-7|.|TRBV27
TGTGCCAGCAACCAAACAGGGTACTACGAGCAGTACTTC
CASNQTGYYEQYF
>many|TRBJ2-7|.|TRBV28
TGTGCCAGCAGACCTGGGGCGGACCCCTCCTACGAGCAGTACTTC
CASRPGADPSYEQYF
>.|TRBJ2-5|.|TRBV12-5
TGTGCTAGTTCCCGGACCTTAGGACCCCAAGAGACCCAGTACTTC
CASSRTLGPQETQYF
>few|TRBJ1-2|TRBD1|TRBV4-1
TGCGCCAGCAGCCAGGGGACAGGGGTAGACTATGGCTACACCTTC
CASSQGTGVDYGYTF
>many|TRBJ1-6|TRBD1|TRBV28
TGTGCCAGCAGAAACAGGGGCAATTCACCCCTCCACTTT
CASRNRGNSPLHF
>many|TRBJ2-5|TRBD1|TRBV28
TGTGCCAGCCGTACTAGACAGGGGAAAGAGACCCAGTACTTC
CASRTRQGKETQYF
>few|TRBJ1-6|.|TRBV7-9
TGTGCCAGCAGCTTTCCAGGAGTTCAGGCCCTCCACTTT
CASSFPGVQALHF
>many|TRBJ2-5|.|TRBV20-1
TGCAGTGCTCGCCGGGACGCACAAGAGACCCAGTACTTC
CSARRDAQETQYF
>many|TRBJ2-2|.|TRBV5-1
TGTGCCAGCAGTGGAGGGGTGGCCGGGGAGCTGTTTTTT
CASSGGVAGELFF
>few|TRBJ2-3|.|TRBV3-1
TGTGCCAGCAGCCAATTCAGTAGCGAGTCTAGCACAGATACGCAGTATTTT
CASSQFSSESSTDTQYF
>.|TRBJ1-1|.|TRBV30
TGTGCCTGGGAATCGGGGTCGCGGGGGGGAGCTTTCTTT
CAWESGSRGGAFF
>few|TRBJ2-3|.|TRBV20-1
TGCAGTGCAACGTTGGGGGATAGCACAGATACGCAGTATTTT
CSATLGDSTDTQYF
>.|TRBJ2-2|.|TRBV14
TGTGCCAGCAGCCAATGGGGGACCGGGGAGCTGTTTTTT
CASSQWGTGELFF
>few|TRBJ1-1|.|TRBV3-1
TGTGCCAGCAGCCAAGAACGTCCGAGAATGGGGGCTTTCTTT
CASSQERPRMGAFF
>many|TRBJ2-7|TRBD2|TRBV11-2
TGTGCCAGCAGGCCATGGGGCGGGAGGGCCTACGAGCAGTACTTC
CASRPWGGRAYEQYF
>many|TRBJ1-1|.|TRBV6-1
TGTGCCAGCAGCACGGGTCTTCCCCTGGGCCCTGAAGCTTTCTTT
CASSTGLPLGPEAFF
>many|TRBJ2-5|.|TRBV7-8
TGTGCCAGCAGCCCCAGCTTAGCCGGGGAGACCCAGTACTTC
CASSPSLAGETQYF
>few|TRBJ1-2|.|TRBV6-9
TGTGCCAGCAGTTACTCTTTCACCAGCGTCGATGGCTACACCTTC
CASSYSFTSVDGYTF
>many|TRBJ1-6|.|TRBV6-1
TGTGCCAGCAGCGGAAGATTAGACCGTAATTCACCCCTCCACTTT
CASSGRLDRNSPLHF
>.|TRBJ2-3|TRBD1|TRBV20-1
TGCAGTGCTAGAGTGGGGACAGGGCTCACAGATACGCAGTATTTT
CSARVGTGLTDTQYF
>many|TRBJ1-2|.|TRBV20-1
TGCAGTGCTAGACGACCGGGCGGGTCTGGTGGCTACACCTTC
CSARRPGGSGGYTF
>.|TRBJ2-2|.|TRBV18
TGTGCCAGCTCACCCGACGGACGGCTCCTGAACACCGGGGAGCTGTTTTTT
CASSPDGRLLNTGELFF
>few|TRBJ2-7|TRBD2|TRBV7-9
TGTGCCAGCAGCGAAGCGGCGGGAGGGCCCTCGGGCGAGCAGTACTTC
CASSEAAGGPSGEQYF
>many|TRBJ1-2|.|TRBV20-1
TGCAGTGTTAGGGGCAGCGATGGCTACACCTTC
CSVRGSDGYTF
>.|TRBJ1-2|.|TRBV11-2
TGTGCCAGCAGCTTAGGTTCCACCTATGGCTACACCTTC
CASSLGSTYGYTF
>few|TRBJ1-5|.|TRBV6-1
TGTGCCAGCAAAAGGACAGAGTATAGCAATCAGCCCCAGCATTTT
CASKRTEYSNQPQHF
>.|TRBJ1-1|TRBD1|TRBV6-2/TRBV6-3
TGTGCCAGCAGGCGGACAGGGAAGAACACTGAAGCTTTCTTT
CASRRTGKNTEAFF
>many|TRBJ2-5|.|TRBV28
TGTGCCAGCAGTTCAGCCGGGGCGGACCAAGAGACCCAGTACTTC
CASSSAGADQETQYF
>.|TRBJ2-3|TRBD2|TRBV28
TGTGCCAGCCCACCTAGACTAGCGAGCGGCAGCACAGATACGCAGTATTTT
CASPPRLASGSTDTQYF
>many|TRBJ1-1|.|TRBV6-1
TGTGCCAGCAGTGAAGTTGAGCTGAACACTGAAGCTTTCTTT
CASSEVELNTEAFF
>many|TRBJ1-2|.|TRBV13
TGTGCCAGCAGCAAAGACAGCGGCTATGGCTACACCTTC
CASSKDSGYGYTF
>.|TRBJ2-1|TRBD2|TRBV2
TGTGCCAGCATTGGCCTAGCGGGAGACGAGCAGTTCTTC
CASIGLAGDEQFF
>many|TRBJ1-4|.|TRBV11-2
TGTGCCAGCAGCTTAGATCCGATTTTTAATGAAAAACTGTTTTTT
CASSLDPIFNEKLFF
>many|TRBJ2-7|TRBD1|TRBV11-2
TGTGCCAGCAGCACGGACAGGGGGTTATACGAGCAGTACTTC
CASSTDRGLYEQYF
>many|TRBJ1-5|.|TRBV3-1
TGTGCCAGCAGCCAAGATATTCATCAGCCCCAGCATTTT
CASSQDIHQPQHF
>few|TRBJ1-1|.|TRBV18
TGTGCCAGCTCCCCGTTAGGGCAAGGGGGTATGAACACTGAAGCTTTCTTT
CASSPLGQGGMNTEAFF
>few|TRBJ2-1|TRBD2|TRBV20-1
TGCAGTGCTAGAGATCGCCAGCGGGAGTTAAACAATGAGCAGTTCTTC
CSARDRQRELNNEQFF